The rows below give T cell receptor beta chains drawn from one sample of a study of blood T cell repertoires in COVID-19. Sequencing used immunoSEQ multiplex PCR; TCRdb keeps in-frame clones, though not all of them. The sample has 200,000 to 250,000 clones, more than 70% seen once. The specimen was peripheral blood. All receptors come from a woman aged 80 or over with acute or convalescent COVID-19. The CDR3 runs from the conserved cysteine through the conserved F or W. Each record gives: D gene, J gene, clone size, V gene, CDR3 DNA, CDR3 protein. D genes are given only for firm matches. Size tells how often a clone was seen (once, few, many) or the class of an expanded clone, and some rows leave it out.

>TRBD1|TRBJ1-1|NA|TRBV6-5
TGTGCCAGCGGTAACAGGGGCGGAGGCACTGAAGCTTTCTTT
CASGNRGGGTEAFF
>NA|TRBJ1-2|few|TRBV28
TGTGCCAGCCGCAGGGGAGCTACTAACTATGGCTACACCTTC
CASRRGATNYGYTF
>NA|TRBJ2-1|NA|TRBV21-1
TGTGCCAGCAGCAAACGCCCCGGACAGGGCTTGTCAAATGAGCAGTTCTTC
CASSKRPGQGLSNEQFF
>TRBD1|TRBJ1-1|NA|TRBV18
TGTGCCAGCTCCTACGGACAGGGTAGTTTAGCTGAAGCTTTCTTT
CASSYGQGSLAEAFF
>NA|TRBJ1-5|NA|TRBV3-1/TRBV3-2
TGTGCCAGCAGCCAATTGATCAGGCGAGGCAATCAGCCCCAGCATTTT
CASSQLIRRGNQPQHF
>NA|TRBJ2-1|NA|TRBV27
TGTGCCAGCAAATCGGGGCGGGGAGACGAGCAGTTCTTC
CASKSGRGDEQFF
>NA|TRBJ2-3|NA|TRBV7-8
TGTGCCAGCAGCCCGGGGGAAGATACGCAGTATTTT
CASSPGEDTQYF
>NA|TRBJ1-5|NA|TRBV4-2
TGTGCCAGCAGCCAAGAGGTCGGACTCCAGGGGAGGGATCAGCCCCAGCATTTT
CASSQEVGLQGRDQPQHF
>NA|TRBJ1-2|few|TRBV27
TGTGCCAGCAGTTTAACCGGAGCCTATGGCTACACCTTC
CASSLTGAYGYTF
>TRBD1|TRBJ2-5|NA|TRBV19
TGTGCCAGTTCGGACAGGGGGCAGGTAGTCTCGGAGACCCAGTACTTC
CASSDRGQVVSETQYF
>TRBD1|TRBJ2-5|NA|TRBV3-1/TRBV3-2
TGTGCCAGCAGCCAAGGGACAGGGTTACGAGAGACCCAGTACTTC
CASSQGTGLRETQYF
>TRBD1|TRBJ2-7|few|TRBV16
TGTGCCAGCAGCCAAATATGGGTCAGACAGGGGGCCTCCTACGAGCAGTACTTC
CASSQIWVRQGASYEQYF
>NA|TRBJ1-5|NA|TRBV28
TGTGCCAGCAGTTTATCAGGGTGGTTAGAGCCCCAGCATTTT
CASSLSGWLEPQHF
>TRBD1|TRBJ1-1|NA|TRBV9
TGTGCCAGCAGCACAGGGGCCACTGAAGCTTTCTTT
CASSTGATEAFF
>NA|TRBJ1-5|few|TRBV10-1
TGCGCCAGCAGTGAGACCCGACAGTCCAATCAGCCCCAGCATTTT
CASSETRQSNQPQHF
>NA|TRBJ1-6|NA|TRBV7-2
TGTGCCAGCAGCTTATTCCCACAGGGTGTCTCCTATAATTCACCCCTCCACTTT
CASSLFPQGVSYNSPLHF
>NA|TRBJ2-1|NA|TRBV9
TGTGCCAGCGGCCGGGGTGGCAATGAGCAGTTCTTC
CASGRGGNEQFF
>TRBD1|TRBJ1-1|NA|TRBV5-1
TGCGCCAGCAGCTTGATAGGCGACAGGGGAAACACTGAAGCTTTCTTT
CASSLIGDRGNTEAFF
>TRBD1|TRBJ2-3|NA|TRBV6-5
TGTGCCAGCAGTTATCTGGGACAGGTAGCTGGGGGTACGCAGTATTTT
CASSYLGQVAGGTQYF
>NA|TRBJ1-1|NA|TRBV7-9
TGTGCCAGCAGTTTACCGGGGAACACTGAAGCTTTCTTT
CASSLPGNTEAFF
>NA|TRBJ1-2|NA|TRBV7-8
TGTGCCAGCAGCTTAGAAGATGCAGGGGTGAGAGGCTACACCTTC
CASSLEDAGVRGYTF
>TRBD1|TRBJ1-2|few|TRBV5-1
TGCGCCAGCAGGACACAGGGGAACTATGGCTACACCTTC
CASRTQGNYGYTF
>TRBD1|TRBJ1-2|NA|TRBV12-3/TRBV12-4
TGTGCCAGCAGTTTCGGGACAGGGTTTGGCTACACCTTC
CASSFGTGFGYTF
>NA|TRBJ1-5|NA|TRBV10-2
TGCGCCAGCAGAGGGATAGGGGGAGGCAATCAGCCCCAGCATTTT
CASRGIGGGNQPQHF
>TRBD1|TRBJ1-1|NA|TRBV19
TGTGCCAGTAGTCAAGGACAGGTACAACTTGAAGCTTTCTTT
CASSQGQVQLEAFF
>NA|TRBJ2-7|NA|TRBV18
TGTGCCAGCTCATCCACTAGCTACGAGCAGTACTTC
CASSSTSYEQYF
>NA|TRBJ1-1|NA|TRBV7-9
TGTGCCAGCAGCCTAGGGGCCAGCTGGCTGAACACTGAAGCTTTCTTT
CASSLGASWLNTEAFF
>TRBD1|TRBJ2-7|NA|TRBV5-6
TGTGCCAGCAGCGAAATGACAGGGGTCCTCTACGAGCAGTACTTC
CASSEMTGVLYEQYF
>NA|TRBJ1-1|once|TRBV11-3
TGTGCCAGCAGCAGGGGCGCAGGCACTGAAGCTTTCTTT
CASSRGAGTEAFF
>TRBD1|TRBJ2-7|NA|TRBV5-1
TGCGCCAGCAGCTTGGAGGGGGCGCGTTCCTACGAGCAGTACTTC
CASSLEGARSYEQYF
>TRBD2|TRBJ2-1|NA|TRBV19
TGTGCCACCTCCCTGGGAGCGGGGGGATACAATGAGCAGTTCTTC
CATSLGAGGYNEQFF
>NA|TRBJ2-7|NA|TRBV7-9
TGTGCCAGCAGCCCCAAGGGACATATCTACGAGCAGTACTTC
CASSPKGHIYEQYF
>TRBD1|TRBJ1-2|NA|TRBV4-2
TGTGCCAGCAGCCGTTCGGGACAGACCTTTAACTATGGCTACACCTTC
CASSRSGQTFNYGYTF
>TRBD1|TRBJ1-3|NA|TRBV28
TGTGCCAGCAGTTTAGGTGGACAGGGGGCTTCTGGAAACACCATATATTTT
CASSLGGQGASGNTIYF
>TRBD2|TRBJ2-7|NA|TRBV10-3
TGTGCCATCAGCTTTACTAGCGGGGGGGCGCGTGGCGAGCAGTACTTC
CAISFTSGGARGEQYF
>TRBD1|TRBJ1-2|NA|TRBV7-9
TGTGCCAGCAGCTTAGGTGGGGACAGGGCGGCCTATGGCTACACCTTC
CASSLGGDRAAYGYTF
>TRBD1|TRBJ1-6|once|TRBV18
TGTGCCAGCTCACCGACAGGGGGTAGTAATTCACCCCTCCACTTT
CASSPTGGSNSPLHF
>TRBD1|TRBJ1-5|NA|TRBV18
TGTGCCAGCTCACTCGGACAGGCCAACAATCAGCCCCAGCATTTT
CASSLGQANNQPQHF
>NA|TRBJ2-1|NA|TRBV5-1
TGCGCCAGCAGCTTGGAGGGCGGGGCCTTCTACAATGAGCAGTTCTTC
CASSLEGGAFYNEQFF
>TRBD1|TRBJ1-2|few|TRBV5-6
TGTGCCAGCAGCCCCGACAGGGACTATGGCTACACCTTC
CASSPDRDYGYTF
>NA|TRBJ1-2|NA|TRBV19
TGTGCCAGTATCACAGGCAACTATGGCTACACCTTC
CASITGNYGYTF
>TRBD1|TRBJ2-2|NA|TRBV27
TGTGCCAGCGGACAGGGCCATCTAACCGGGGAGCTGTTTTTT
CASGQGHLTGELFF
>NA|TRBJ1-1|NA|TRBV5-4
TGTGCCAGCAGCTCGGAGGCGCGGACTGAAGCTTTCTTT
CASSSEARTEAFF
>NA|TRBJ1-5|NA|TRBV2
TGTGCCAGCAGTGACTCCGAGGATCAGCCCCAGCATTTT
CASSDSEDQPQHF
>NA|TRBJ2-7|NA|TRBV10-3
TGTGCCATCAGTGAGTCGGGGAGCGAGCAGTACTTC
CAISESGSEQYF
>TRBD1|TRBJ1-6|NA|TRBV18
TGTGCCAGCTCACCTGGACAGGGGAATTCACCCCTCCACTTT
CASSPGQGNSPLHF
>TRBD1|TRBJ1-1|NA|TRBV5-5
TGTGCCAGCAGCTTAGGGACAGAGAACACTGAAGCTTTCTTT
CASSLGTENTEAFF
>NA|TRBJ2-7|NA|TRBV3-1/TRBV3-2
TGTGCCAGCAGCCAAGAAAGAGGCGCCTACGAGCAGTACTTC
CASSQERGAYEQYF
>TRBD1|TRBJ2-1|once|TRBV6-5
TGTGCCAGCAGACGGACAGGGAGCGATGAGCAGTTCTTC
CASRRTGSDEQFF
>NA|TRBJ1-1|NA|TRBV7-9
TGTGCCAGCAGCTTATGGGGGGGACAGAACACTGAAGCTTTCTTT
CASSLWGGQNTEAFF
>TRBD1|TRBJ1-1|NA|TRBV19
TGTGCCAGTAGTCGCATGGGACAGGGACAGGGGTCTGAAGCTTTCTTT
CASSRMGQGQGSEAFF